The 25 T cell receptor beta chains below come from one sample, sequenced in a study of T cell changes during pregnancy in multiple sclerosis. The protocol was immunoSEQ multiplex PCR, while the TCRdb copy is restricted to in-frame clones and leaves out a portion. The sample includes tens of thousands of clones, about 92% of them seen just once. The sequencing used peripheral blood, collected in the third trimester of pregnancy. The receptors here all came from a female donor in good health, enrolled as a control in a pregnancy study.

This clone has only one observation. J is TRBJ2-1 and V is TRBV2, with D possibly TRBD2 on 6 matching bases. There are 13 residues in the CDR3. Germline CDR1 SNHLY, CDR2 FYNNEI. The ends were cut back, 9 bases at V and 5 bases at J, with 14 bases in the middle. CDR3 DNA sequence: TGTGCCAGTAGCCCGGACTACAACAATGAGCAGTTCTTC. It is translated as CASSPDYNNEQFF.

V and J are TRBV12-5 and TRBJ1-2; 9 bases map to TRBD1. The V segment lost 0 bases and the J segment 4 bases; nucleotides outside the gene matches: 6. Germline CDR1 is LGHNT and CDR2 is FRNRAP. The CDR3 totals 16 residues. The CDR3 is CASGLVDRDRAYGYTF. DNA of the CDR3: TGTGCTAGTGGTTTGGTAGATAGGGACAGGGCCTATGGCTACACCTTC.

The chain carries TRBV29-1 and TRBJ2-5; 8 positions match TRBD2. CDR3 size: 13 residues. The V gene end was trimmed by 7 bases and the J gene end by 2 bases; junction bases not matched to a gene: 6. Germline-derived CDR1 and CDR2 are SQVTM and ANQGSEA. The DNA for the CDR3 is TGCAGCGCCGACGGACTAGCACAAGAGACCCAGTACTTC. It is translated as CSADGLAQETQYF.

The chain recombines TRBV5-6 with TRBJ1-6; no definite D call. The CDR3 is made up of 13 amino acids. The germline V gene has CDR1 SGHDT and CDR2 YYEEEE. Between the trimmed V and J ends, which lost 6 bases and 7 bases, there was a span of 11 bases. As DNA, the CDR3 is TGTGCCAGCACCCACCGCGCGAATTCACCCCTCCACTTT. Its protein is CASTHRANSPLHF.

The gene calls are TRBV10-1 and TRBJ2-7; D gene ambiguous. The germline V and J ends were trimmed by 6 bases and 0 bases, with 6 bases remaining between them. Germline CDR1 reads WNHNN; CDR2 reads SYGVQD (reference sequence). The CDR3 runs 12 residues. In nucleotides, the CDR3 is TGCGCCAGCAGCCCAGGCTCCTACGAGCAGTACTTC. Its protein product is CASSPGSYEQYF.

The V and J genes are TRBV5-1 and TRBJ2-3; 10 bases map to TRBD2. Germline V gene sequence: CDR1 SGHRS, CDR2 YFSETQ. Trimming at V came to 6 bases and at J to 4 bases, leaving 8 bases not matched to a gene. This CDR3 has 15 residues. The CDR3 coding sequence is TGCGCCAGCACCATAATCAGCGGGGGGGCAGATACGCAGTATTTT. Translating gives CASTIISGGADTQYF.

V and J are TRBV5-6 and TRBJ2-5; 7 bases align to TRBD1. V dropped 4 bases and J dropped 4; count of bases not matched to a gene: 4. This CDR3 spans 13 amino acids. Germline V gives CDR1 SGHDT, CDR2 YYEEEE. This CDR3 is CASSRYRGETQYF. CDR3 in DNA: TGTGCCAGCAGCCGTTACAGGGGAGAGACCCAGTACTTC.

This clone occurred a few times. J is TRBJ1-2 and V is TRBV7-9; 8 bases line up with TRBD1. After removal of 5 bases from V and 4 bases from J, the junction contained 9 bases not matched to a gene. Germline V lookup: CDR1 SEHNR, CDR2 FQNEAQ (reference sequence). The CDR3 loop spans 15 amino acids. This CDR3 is CASSPPTGGAYGYTF. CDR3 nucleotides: TGTGCCAGCAGCCCACCAACAGGGGGAGCCTATGGCTACACCTTC.

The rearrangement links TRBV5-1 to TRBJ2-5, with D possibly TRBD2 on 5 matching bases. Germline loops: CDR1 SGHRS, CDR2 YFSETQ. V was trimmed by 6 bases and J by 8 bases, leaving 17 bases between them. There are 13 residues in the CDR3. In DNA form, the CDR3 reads TGCGCCAGCATGGAGTTCGGGGTAGGAACCCAGTACTTC. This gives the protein CASMEFGVGTQYF.

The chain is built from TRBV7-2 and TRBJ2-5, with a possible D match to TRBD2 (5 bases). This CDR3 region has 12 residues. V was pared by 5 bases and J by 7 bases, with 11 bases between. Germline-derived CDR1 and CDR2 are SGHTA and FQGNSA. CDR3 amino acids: CASSERAGTQYF. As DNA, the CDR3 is TGTGCCAGCAGCGAGAGGGCGGGGACCCAGTACTTC. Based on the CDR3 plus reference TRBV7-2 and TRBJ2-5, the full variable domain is GAGVSQSPSNKVTEKGKDVELRCDPISGHTALYWYRQSLGQGLEFLIYFQGNSAPDKSGLPSDRFSAERTGGSVSTLTIQRTQQEDSAVYLCASSERAGTQYFGPGTRLLVL.

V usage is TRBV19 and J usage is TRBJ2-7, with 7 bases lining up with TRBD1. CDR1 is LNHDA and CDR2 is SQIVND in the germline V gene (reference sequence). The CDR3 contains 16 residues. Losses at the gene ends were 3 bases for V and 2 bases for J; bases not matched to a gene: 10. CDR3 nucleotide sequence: TGTGCCAGTAGTATTGGGACAGAATCGATCGCCTACGAGCAGTACTTC. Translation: CASSIGTESIAYEQYF.

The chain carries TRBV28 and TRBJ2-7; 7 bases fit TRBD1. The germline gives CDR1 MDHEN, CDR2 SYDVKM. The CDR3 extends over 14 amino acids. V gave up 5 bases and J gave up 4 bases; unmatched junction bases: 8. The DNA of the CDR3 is TGTGCCAGCAGTAAAACCGGGACAGCATACGAGCAGTACTTC. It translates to CASSKTGTAYEQYF.

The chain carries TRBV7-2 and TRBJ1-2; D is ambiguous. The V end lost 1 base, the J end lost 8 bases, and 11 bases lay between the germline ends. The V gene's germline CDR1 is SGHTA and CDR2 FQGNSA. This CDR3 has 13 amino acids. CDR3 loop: CASSLGWRYGYTF. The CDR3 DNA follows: TGTGCCAGCAGCTTAGGGTGGAGGTACGGCTACACCTTC.

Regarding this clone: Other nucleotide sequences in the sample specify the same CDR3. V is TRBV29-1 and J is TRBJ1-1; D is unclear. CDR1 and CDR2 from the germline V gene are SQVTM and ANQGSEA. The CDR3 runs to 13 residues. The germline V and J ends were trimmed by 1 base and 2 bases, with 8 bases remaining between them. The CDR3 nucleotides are TGCAGCGTTGAAGGCCGAGTTAACACTGAAGCTTTCTTT. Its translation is CSVEGRVNTEAFF.

The CDR3 coding sequence is TGTGCCAGCAGTAGCCGGGGAGTGGCTAATGAAAAACTGTTTTTT. Its translation is CASSSRGVANEKLFF. The chain links TRBV6-5 to TRBJ1-4; D ambiguous. Germline V gives CDR1 MNHEY, CDR2 SVGAGI. CDR3 length equals 15 residues. V lost 5 bases and J 3 bases, leaving 13 bases between the germline ends.

The CDR3 coding sequence is TGTGCCAGCAGCTTAGGTGGACAGGGTTTGCAGCCCCAGCATTTT. Translation: CASSLGGQGLQPQHF. J is TRBJ1-5 and V is TRBV7-9, with 8 positions matching TRBD1. The CDR3 is 15 residues long. The J segment lost 7 bases and the V segment lost 1 base, leaving 6 bases of the junction unmatched. CDR1 and CDR2 from the germline V gene are SEHNR and FQNEAQ (reference sequence).

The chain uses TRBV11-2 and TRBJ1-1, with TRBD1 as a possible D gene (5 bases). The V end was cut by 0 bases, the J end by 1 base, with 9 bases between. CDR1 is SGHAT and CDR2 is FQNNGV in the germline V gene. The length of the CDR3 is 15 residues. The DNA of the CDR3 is TGTGCCAGCAGCTTAGAGAGGACACCGAACACTGAAGCTTTCTTT. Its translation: CASSLERTPNTEAFF.

The CDR3 here is CASSFGHSGELFF. The CDR3 bases are TGTGCCAGCAGTTTTGGTCACAGCGGGGAGCTGTTTTTT. V usage is TRBV27 and J usage is TRBJ2-2; D call uncertain. Germline V gene data show CDR1 as MNHEY and CDR2 as SMNVEV (reference sequence). Trimming removed 3 bases from V and 7 bases from J, with 9 bases in between. This CDR3 is 13 amino acids long.

CDR3 coding DNA: TGTGCCAGCACCCACAGGCAGTTAGCCGGCGAGCAGTACTTC. Its protein product is CASTHRQLAGEQYF. The chain uses TRBV5-4 and TRBJ2-7; D may be TRBD1 (5 bases). This CDR3 is built from 14 residues. Germline V gene sequence: CDR1 SGHNT, CDR2 YYREEE (reference sequence). V was trimmed by 6 bases and J by 6 bases, leaving 19 bases between them.

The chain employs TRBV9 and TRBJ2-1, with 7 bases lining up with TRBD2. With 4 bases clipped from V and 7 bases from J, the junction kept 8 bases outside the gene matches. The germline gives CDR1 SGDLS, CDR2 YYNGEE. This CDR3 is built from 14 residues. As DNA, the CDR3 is TGTGCCAGCAGCTCCAGCGGGATCACGAATGAGCAGTTCTTC. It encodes CASSSSGITNEQFF.

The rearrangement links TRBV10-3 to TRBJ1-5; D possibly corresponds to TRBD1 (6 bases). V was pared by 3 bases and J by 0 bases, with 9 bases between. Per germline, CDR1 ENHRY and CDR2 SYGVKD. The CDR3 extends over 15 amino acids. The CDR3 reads CAISDLTGSNQPQHF. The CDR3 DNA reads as TGTGCCATCAGTGACTTGACAGGTAGCAATCAGCCCCAGCATTTT.

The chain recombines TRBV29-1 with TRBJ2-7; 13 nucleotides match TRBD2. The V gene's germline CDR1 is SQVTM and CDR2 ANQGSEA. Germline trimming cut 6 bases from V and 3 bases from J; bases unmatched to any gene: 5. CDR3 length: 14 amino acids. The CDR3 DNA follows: TGCAGCGTGGGGACTAGCGGGACCTACTACGAGCAGTACTTC. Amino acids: CSVGTSGTYYEQYF.

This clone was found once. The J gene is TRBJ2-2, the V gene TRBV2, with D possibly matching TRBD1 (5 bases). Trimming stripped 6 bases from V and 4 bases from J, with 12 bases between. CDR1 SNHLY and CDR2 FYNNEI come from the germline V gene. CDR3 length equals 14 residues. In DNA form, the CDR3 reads TGTGCCAGCAGGGCCAGGGTCGGCACCGGGGAGCTGTTTTTT. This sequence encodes CASRARVGTGELFF.

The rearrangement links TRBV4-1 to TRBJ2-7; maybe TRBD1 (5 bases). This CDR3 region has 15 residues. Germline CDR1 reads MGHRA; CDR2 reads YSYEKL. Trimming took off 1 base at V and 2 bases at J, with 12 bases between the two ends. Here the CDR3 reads CASSQAQGFTYEQYF. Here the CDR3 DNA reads TGCGCCAGCAGCCAAGCCCAGGGTTTCACCTACGAGCAGTACTTC.

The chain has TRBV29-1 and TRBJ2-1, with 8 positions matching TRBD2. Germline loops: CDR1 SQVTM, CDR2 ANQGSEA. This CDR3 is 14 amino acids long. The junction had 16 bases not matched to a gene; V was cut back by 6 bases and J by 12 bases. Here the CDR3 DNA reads TGCAGCGTCCAGAATAGCGGGACCACCCTCGGGCAGTTCTTC. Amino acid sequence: CSVQNSGTTLGQFF.